A selection of T cell receptor beta chains follows, all from one sample in a study of blood T cell repertoires in COVID-19. The repertoire was sequenced with immunoSEQ multiplex PCR; TCRdb's copy has only in-frame clones and lacks some. This table has approximately 380,000 clones, approximately 81% appearing once. The sequencing sample was made of peripheral blood. The receptor source for this set is a woman between 18 and 29 years old with acute or convalescent COVID-19. Both conserved end residues are part of each CDR3. The order of the fields is V gene, clone size, CDR3 length, J gene, D gene, CDR3 DNA, CDR3 protein. A D gene is named only where the DNA matches it firmly. Only some rows state a clone size, as once, few, many or a class for expanded clones.

>TRBV28|NA|14|TRBJ2-3|NA
TGTGCCAGCAGCCCCCCCCTAAGCACAGATACGCAGTATTTT
CASSPPLSTDTQYF
>TRBV5-1|NA|12|TRBJ1-2|TRBD1
TGCGCCAGCAGCGTGACAGGGGAAGGCTACACCTTC
CASSVTGEGYTF
>TRBV5-1|NA|12|TRBJ1-2|NA
TGCGCCACCAGGGACTCCTTCTATGGCTACACCTTC
CATRDSFYGYTF
>TRBV19|NA|16|TRBJ1-5|NA
TGTGCCAGTAGTATAGATCAGGGACACCGCAATCAGCCCCAGCATTTT
CASSIDQGHRNQPQHF
>TRBV5-1|NA|14|TRBJ2-1|NA
TGCGCCAGCAGCTTGACAGGGCAAACGAATGAGCAGTTCTTC
CASSLTGQTNEQFF
>TRBV6-6|NA|12|TRBJ2-7|NA
TGTGCCAACTTGGGCCGGACCTACGAGCAGTACTTC
CANLGRTYEQYF
>TRBV20-1|NA|16|TRBJ2-3|TRBD2
TGCAGTGCTAGTGGTCTAGCGGGGTTCAGCACAGATACGCAGTATTTT
CSASGLAGFSTDTQYF
>TRBV19|few|15|TRBJ2-5|TRBD1
TGTGCCAGTAGTGGGGACAGGGGGATCCAAGAGACCCAGTACTTC
CASSGDRGIQETQYF
>TRBV24-1|NA|16|TRBJ1-4|TRBD1
TGTGCCACAGAACAGGGGTCCCTAGCAACTAATGAAAAACTGTTTTTT
CATEQGSLATNEKLFF
>TRBV28|NA|15|TRBJ1-5|NA
TGTGCCAGCAGTTCCAGGTTATTTAGCAATCAGCCCCAGCATTTT
CASSSRLFSNQPQHF
>TRBV5-1|few|15|TRBJ1-4|NA
TGCGCCAGCAGCCTGGGGGACTCCAGAAATGAAAAACTGTTTTTT
CASSLGDSRNEKLFF
>TRBV28|NA|15|TRBJ1-5|TRBD1
TGTGCCAGCAGCCGCTTTGGGACAGGCCTTCAGCCCCAGCATTTT
CASSRFGTGLQPQHF
>TRBV5-1|NA|15|TRBJ1-5|NA
TGCGCCAGCAGCTTGGCTGGGCCGAGCAATCAGCCCCAGCATTTT
CASSLAGPSNQPQHF
>TRBV6-6|few|16|TRBJ2-7|TRBD2
TGTGCCAGCAGTTACGGACTCCTAGCGGGAGCCTACGAGCAGTACTTC
CASSYGLLAGAYEQYF
>TRBV6-5|NA|15|TRBJ1-3|NA
TGTGCCAGCAGACTGGGGGCAGGGAAGGGTTACACCATATATTTT
CASRLGAGKGYTIYF
>TRBV4-1|NA|15|TRBJ1-4|NA
TGCGCCAGCAGCCCTTCTGACAGGTATAATGAAAAACTGTTTTTT
CASSPSDRYNEKLFF
>TRBV19|NA|15|TRBJ2-3|NA
TGTGCCAGTAGTATTTATGGGGCTTTCCAAGATACGCAGTATTTT
CASSIYGAFQDTQYF
>TRBV28|many|15|TRBJ2-7|TRBD2
TGTGCCAGCAGTAGACAGACTAGCGGGAGACACGAGCAGTACTTC
CASSRQTSGRHEQYF
>TRBV28|NA|16|TRBJ2-1|TRBD2
TGTGCCAGCCGACCTTTAGTTGGGACTAGCGGGCATGAGCAGTTCTTC
CASRPLVGTSGHEQFF
>TRBV7-9|few|14|TRBJ1-1|TRBD1
TGTGCCAGCAGGCCGGGACAGCGGTACACTGAAGCTTTCTTT
CASRPGQRYTEAFF
>TRBV19|once|15|TRBJ2-6|NA
TGTGCCAGTAGTATGGGCCCCGGTGGGGCCAACGTCCTGACTTTC
CASSMGPGGANVLTF
>TRBV2|once|20|TRBJ1-4|TRBD1
TGTGCCAGCAGTGAACCCGGAGCCAGGGGGCCCGTTACAACTAATGAAAAACTGTTTTTT
CASSEPGARGPVTTNEKLFF
>TRBV3-1/TRBV3-2|NA|15|TRBJ2-3|NA
TGTGCCAGCAGCCCCTCGGGCGGGTTCACAGATACGCAGTATTTT
CASSPSGGFTDTQYF
>TRBV2|NA|14|TRBJ2-7|TRBD2
TGTGCCAGCAGACCTAGCGGAACAGTGGACGAGCAGTACTTC
CASRPSGTVDEQYF
>TRBV3-1/TRBV3-2|NA|16|TRBJ2-7|NA
TGTGCCAGCAGCCAAGATCTTGCAGGGAAATGGAACGAGCAGTACTTC
CASSQDLAGKWNEQYF
>TRBV28|once|16|TRBJ1-2|TRBD1
TGTGCCAGCAGTTTGGGTGACAGGGGGCTCGGCTATGGCTACACCTTC
CASSLGDRGLGYGYTF
>TRBV18|NA|14|TRBJ1-1|NA
TGTGCCAGCTCACTAGGGGTCATCAACGCTGAAGCTTTCTTT
CASSLGVINAEAFF
>TRBV19|once|15|TRBJ1-2|TRBD1
TGTGCCAGTAGTATCGCACAGGGGGCTTATGGTGGCTACACCTTC
CASSIAQGAYGGYTF
>TRBV2|NA|15|TRBJ1-5|TRBD1
TGTGCCAGCAGTTCCGGGACAGGGGGTGCTCAGCCCCAGCATTTT
CASSSGTGGAQPQHF
>TRBV27|NA|14|TRBJ1-2|TRBD1
TGTGCCAGCAGTTTACTTCAGGGGGCGCTTGGCTACACCTTC
CASSLLQGALGYTF
>TRBV6-1|NA|15|TRBJ2-1|TRBD2
TGTGCCAGCAGTGAAGGGGAGGGCGATTACAATGAGCAGTTCTTC
CASSEGEGDYNEQFF
>TRBV9|NA|13|TRBJ2-1|NA
TGTGCCAGCTCCGGGGGGCCCAGGGATGAGCAGTTCTTC
CASSGGPRDEQFF
>TRBV11-2|NA|13|TRBJ2-5|NA
TGTGCCAGCAGCTTAGCAGCGGAAGAGACCCAGTACTTC
CASSLAAEETQYF
>TRBV28|NA|12|TRBJ2-1|NA
TGTGCCAGCAGTATCTATGGCAATGAGCAGTTCTTC
CASSIYGNEQFF
>TRBV18|NA|14|TRBJ2-5|NA
TGTGCCAGCTCATCGCTTCCAGTTCCAGAGACCCAGTACTTC
CASSSLPVPETQYF
>TRBV5-6|NA|14|TRBJ2-5|TRBD1
TGTGCCAGCAGCCTGAATACAGGGGAAGAGACCCAGTACTTC
CASSLNTGEETQYF
>TRBV9|NA|16|TRBJ2-1|TRBD1
TGTGCCAGCAGCGTAAGGGTGACAGGGAATTACAATGAGCAGTTCTTC
CASSVRVTGNYNEQFF
>TRBV12-3/TRBV12-4|NA|12|TRBJ1-2|NA
TGTGCCAGCAGTTTAGGGCGGGCGGGCTACACCTTC
CASSLGRAGYTF
>TRBV3-1/TRBV3-2|NA|14|TRBJ2-1|TRBD2
TGTGCCAGCAGCCAGGGACTAGCGGGAAGAGAGCAGTTCTTC
CASSQGLAGREQFF
>TRBV10-1|NA|15|TRBJ2-3|TRBD2
TGCGCCAGCAGTGAATCGTCAGCGGGAGTCGATACGCAGTATTTT
CASSESSAGVDTQYF
>TRBV6-6|NA|16|TRBJ2-3|TRBD2
TGTGCCAGCAGTCGACGGACTAGCGCGAAACCAGATACGCAGTATTTT
CASSRRTSAKPDTQYF
>TRBV5-1|NA|15|TRBJ2-2|NA
TGCGCCAGCAGCCAGGAGGGAACGGACACCGGGGAGCTGTTTTTT
CASSQEGTDTGELFF
>TRBV28|NA|15|TRBJ1-5|NA
TGTGCCAGCAGTTTGGTACAGCATAGCAATCAGCCCCAGCATTTT
CASSLVQHSNQPQHF
>TRBV7-9|NA|15|TRBJ2-3|NA
TGTGCCAGCAGCTTACTTGGGGCTTGGGCAGATACGCAGTATTTT
CASSLLGAWADTQYF
>TRBV6-5|NA|15|TRBJ1-2|NA
TGTGCCAGCAGTTACTCAAGCGGGCACGCTGGGGGCTACACCTTC
CASSYSSGHAGGYTF
>TRBV7-9|NA|13|TRBJ2-5|NA
TGTGCCAGCAGCTTAAACTCACAAGAGACCCAGTACTTC
CASSLNSQETQYF
>TRBV7-3|NA|13|TRBJ2-5|NA
TGTGCCAGCAGCTTAAGAGGCCAAGAGACCCAGTACTTC
CASSLRGQETQYF
>TRBV5-1|NA|15|TRBJ1-4|NA
TGCGCCAGCAGCTTGGAAGGCAGGGTGGGGGAAAAACTGTTTTTT
CASSLEGRVGEKLFF
>TRBV7-3|few|13|TRBJ2-7|TRBD1
TGTGCCAGCAGCATAAAGGGACAGAGGGAGCAGTACTTC
CASSIKGQREQYF
>TRBV5-1|NA|14|TRBJ2-7|TRBD1
TGCGCCAGCAGCAGGGGACAGGGGGAGGAAGAGCAGTACTTC
CASSRGQGEEEQYF
>TRBV5-1|once|15|TRBJ1-2|NA
TGCGCCAGCAGCTTAGACAAGGAATTTGTTTATGGCTACACCTTC
CASSLDKEFVYGYTF
>TRBV7-9|NA|13|TRBJ2-7|NA
TGTGCCAGCAGCGGACGAGGGTCCTACGAGCAGTACTTC
CASSGRGSYEQYF
>TRBV27|NA|14|TRBJ1-1|NA
TGTGCCAGCAGTCCCTGGGGGGGCAACACTGAAGCTTTCTTT
CASSPWGGNTEAFF
>TRBV9|NA|12|TRBJ2-7|NA
TGTGCCAGCAGCGTAGGCGGCAGGGATTTCAGCTTC
CASSVGGRDFSF
>TRBV5-4|NA|13|TRBJ2-7|TRBD1
TGTGCCAGCAGCCCGAGGGGGCCCTACGAGCAGTACTTC
CASSPRGPYEQYF
>TRBV18|NA|17|TRBJ1-1|NA
TGTGCCAGCTCACCACCGGGAGGGTTAGTTTTGAACACTGAAGCTTTCTTT
CASSPPGGLVLNTEAFF
>TRBV5-4|NA|13|TRBJ1-2|NA
TGTGCCAGCAGCCTCACAGGAGACTATGGCTACACCTTC
CASSLTGDYGYTF
>TRBV10-2|few|12|TRBJ1-1|NA
TGCGCCAGCAGGACTGGTTCCACTGAAGCTTTCTTT
CASRTGSTEAFF
>TRBV9|NA|13|TRBJ2-5|NA
TGTGCCAGCAGCCCGAGGAGTCAAGAGACCCAGTACTTC
CASSPRSQETQYF
>TRBV28|NA|13|TRBJ1-2|NA
TGTGCCAGCAGTTTATTGACGAGGAGAGGCTACACCTTC
CASSLLTRRGYTF